This T cell receptor beta chain originates from a study of cytomegalovirus exposure and HLA in healthy donors. Study at large: A previous analysis identified fewer than 130 million unique TCR beta sequences derived from 180 million or so T cells. Study-level points and caveats: CMV serostatus stood as the only immune exposure information on hand.

For this clone: Antigen unknown.

The CDR3 covers 15 residues. Trimming pared 0 bases from V and 2 bases from J, leaving 10 bases between. From germline, CDR1 is LNHDA and CDR2 SQIVND (reference sequence). Researchers ran the PCR with 60 Vbeta and 13 Jbeta primers. Some clones are missing from TCRdb's copy, which holds only in-frame ones; the method was immunoSEQ multiplex PCR. This table holds around 230,000 clones, around 79% found once. The chain recombines TRBV19 with TRBJ1-2; D remains ambiguous. Sequenced sample: PBMCs. The TCR originated in a male donor in good health and CMV-seronegative. For the CDR3, the DNA is TGTGCCAGTAGTATAGACCCAGATAAGAACTATGGCTACACCTTC. Protein: CASSIDPDKNYGYTF.